This TCR beta chain was recorded in a study of shared clonotypes between healthy human individuals. The CDR3 is 14 amino acids. With V trimmed by 3 bases and J by 7 bases, 1 base remained unmatched. Germline lookup yields CDR1 MDHEN and CDR2 SYDVKM. TCRdb keeps only in-frame clones here, not all; method: immunoSEQ multiplex PCR. In the table there are 1.6 million or so clones, about 96% of which are singletons. Sequenced: naive CD4+ T cells sorted from blood. The subset: CD45RA+ positively selected. The chain couples TRBV28 to TRBJ2-1, with 12 bases identical to TRBD2. This TCR derives from a man aged 25 to 40 in good health. The CDR3 reads CASSLGTSGNEQFF. CDR3 nucleotide sequence: TGTGCCAGCAGTTTGGGGACTAGCGGGAATGAGCAGTTCTTC.